This T cell receptor beta chain was identified in a study of beta chain features in type 1 diabetes. Trimming left V 2 bases short and J 2 bases short, with 19 bases between. The CDR3 length is 17 residues. Germline V lookup: CDR1 SGHDN, CDR2 FVKESK. The study, taken as a whole, reports: Unsettled here was the matter of whether HLA type influences TCRB rearrangement. PCR might favor shorter templates, but any such skew would affect patients and controls equally.

This clone was observed a few times. Its specificity is not known. The isolated RNA, all of it, was reverse transcribed, so expressed TCRB transcripts were what got sequenced. Produced via immunoSEQ multiplex PCR; TCRdb's table is partial and in-frame only. In the table there are 400,000 to 500,000 clones, about 15% of which are singletons. The sample taken for sequencing was naive CD4+ T cells from blood. This sequence originates from a man under 40 in good health. The chain has TRBV14 and TRBJ2-7; a weak D match, TRBD2 (6 bases). The CDR3 DNA sequence: TGTGCCAGCAGCCAAAAGGTTCCGGGACTCTTTGCCTACGAGCAGTACTTC. It codes for CASSQKVPGLFAYEQYF.